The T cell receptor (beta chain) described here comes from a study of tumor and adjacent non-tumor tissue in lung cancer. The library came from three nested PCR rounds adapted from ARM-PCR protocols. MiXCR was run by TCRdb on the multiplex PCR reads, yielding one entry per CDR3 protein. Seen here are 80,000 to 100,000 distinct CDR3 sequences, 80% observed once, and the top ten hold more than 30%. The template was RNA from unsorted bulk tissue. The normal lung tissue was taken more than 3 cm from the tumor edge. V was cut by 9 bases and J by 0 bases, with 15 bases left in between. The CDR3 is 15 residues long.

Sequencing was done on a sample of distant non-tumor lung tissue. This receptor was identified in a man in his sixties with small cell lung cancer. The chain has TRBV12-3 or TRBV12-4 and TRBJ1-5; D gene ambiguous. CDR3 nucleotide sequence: TGTGCCAGGAGCGTGGAGATCGGTAGCAATCAGCCCCAGCATTTT. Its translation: CARSVEIGSNQPQHF.